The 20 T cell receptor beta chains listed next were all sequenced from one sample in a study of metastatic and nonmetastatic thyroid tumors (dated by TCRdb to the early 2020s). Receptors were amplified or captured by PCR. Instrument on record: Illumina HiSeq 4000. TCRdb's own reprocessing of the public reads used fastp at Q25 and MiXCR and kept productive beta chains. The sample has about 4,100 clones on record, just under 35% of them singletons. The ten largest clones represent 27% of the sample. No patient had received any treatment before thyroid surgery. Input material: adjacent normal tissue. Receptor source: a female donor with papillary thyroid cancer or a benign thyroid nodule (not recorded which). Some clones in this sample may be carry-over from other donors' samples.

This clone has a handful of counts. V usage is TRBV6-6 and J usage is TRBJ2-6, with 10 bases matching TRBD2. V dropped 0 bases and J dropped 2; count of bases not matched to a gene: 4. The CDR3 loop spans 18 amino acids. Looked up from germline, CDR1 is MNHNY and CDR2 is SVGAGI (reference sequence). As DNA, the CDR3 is TGTGCCAGCAGTTACTCTGGTCTAGCGGGGGCTGGGGCCAACGTCCTGACTTTC. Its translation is CASSYSGLAGAGANVLTF.

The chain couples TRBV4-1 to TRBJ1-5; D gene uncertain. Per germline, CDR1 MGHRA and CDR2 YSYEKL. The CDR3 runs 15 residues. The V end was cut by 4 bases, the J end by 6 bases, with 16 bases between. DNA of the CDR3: TGCGCCAGCAGCCTCGACGATCGACCCGTTCAGCCCCAGCATTTT. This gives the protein CASSLDDRPVQPQHF.

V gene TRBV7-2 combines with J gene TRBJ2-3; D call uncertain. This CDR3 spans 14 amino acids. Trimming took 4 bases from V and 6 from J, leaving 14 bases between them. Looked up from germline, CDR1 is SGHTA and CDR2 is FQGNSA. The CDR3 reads CASSYRNRWDTQYF. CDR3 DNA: TGTGCCAGCAGCTATCGCAACCGATGGGATACGCAGTATTTT.

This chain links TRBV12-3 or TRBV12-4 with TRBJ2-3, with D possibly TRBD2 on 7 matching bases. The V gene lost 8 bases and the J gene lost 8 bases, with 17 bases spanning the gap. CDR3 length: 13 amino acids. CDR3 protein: CASGTRGGGTQYF. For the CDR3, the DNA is TGTGCCAGCGGGACGAGGGGGGGCGGTACGCAGTATTTT.

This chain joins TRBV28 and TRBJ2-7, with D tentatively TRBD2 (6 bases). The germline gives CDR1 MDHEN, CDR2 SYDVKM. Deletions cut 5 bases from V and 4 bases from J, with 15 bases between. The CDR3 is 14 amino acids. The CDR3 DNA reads TGTGCCAGCAGTCCCCTTTTGGGGAGGTACGAGCAGTACTTC. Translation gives CASSPLLGRYEQYF.

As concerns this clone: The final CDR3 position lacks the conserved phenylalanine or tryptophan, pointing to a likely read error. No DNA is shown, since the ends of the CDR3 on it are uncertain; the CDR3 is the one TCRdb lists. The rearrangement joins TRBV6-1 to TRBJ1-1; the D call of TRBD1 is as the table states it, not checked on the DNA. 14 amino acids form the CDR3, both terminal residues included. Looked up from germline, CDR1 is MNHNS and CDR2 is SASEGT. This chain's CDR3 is CASSIWTVATEAIY.

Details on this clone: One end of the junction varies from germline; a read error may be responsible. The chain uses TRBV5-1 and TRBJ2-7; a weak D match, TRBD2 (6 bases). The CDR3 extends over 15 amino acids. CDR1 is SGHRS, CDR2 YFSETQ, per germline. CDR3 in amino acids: CASSSGLTSSYDQYF. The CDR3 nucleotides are TGCGCCAGCAGCTCGGGACTGACGAGCTCCTACGATCAGTACTTC.

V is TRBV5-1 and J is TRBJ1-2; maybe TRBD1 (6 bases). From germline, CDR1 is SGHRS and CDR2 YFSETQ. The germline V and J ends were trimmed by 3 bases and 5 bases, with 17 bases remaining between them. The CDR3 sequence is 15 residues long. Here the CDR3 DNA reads TGCGCCAGCAGCTCTGACCCGGGGGCGCGGTATGGCTACACCTTC. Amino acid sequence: CASSSDPGARYGYTF.

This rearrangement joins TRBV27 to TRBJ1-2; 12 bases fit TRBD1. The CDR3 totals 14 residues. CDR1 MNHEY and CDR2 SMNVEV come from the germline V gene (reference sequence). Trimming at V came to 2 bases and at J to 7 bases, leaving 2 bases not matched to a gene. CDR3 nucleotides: TGTGCCAGCAGTTTAGGGACAGGGGGCAGTGGCTACACCTTC. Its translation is CASSLGTGGSGYTF.

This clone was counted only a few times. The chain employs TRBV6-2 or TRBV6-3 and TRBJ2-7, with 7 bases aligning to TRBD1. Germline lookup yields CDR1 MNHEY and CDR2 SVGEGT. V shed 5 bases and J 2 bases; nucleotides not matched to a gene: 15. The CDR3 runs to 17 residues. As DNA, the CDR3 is TGTGCCAGCAGTATACAGCCCCCGGGACAGCTGACCTACGAGCAGTACTTC. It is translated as CASSIQPPGQLTYEQYF.

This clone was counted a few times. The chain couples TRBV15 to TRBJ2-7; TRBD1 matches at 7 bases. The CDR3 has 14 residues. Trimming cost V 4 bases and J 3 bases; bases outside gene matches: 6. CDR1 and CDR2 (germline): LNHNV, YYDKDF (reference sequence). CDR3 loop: CATSTPGQYYEQYF. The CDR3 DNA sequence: TGTGCCACCAGCACCCCGGGACAGTACTACGAGCAGTACTTC. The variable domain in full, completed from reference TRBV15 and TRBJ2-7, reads DAMVIQNPRYQVTQFGKPVTLSCSQTLNHNVMYWYQQKSSQAPKLLFHYYDKDFNNEADTPDNFQSRRPNTSFCFLDIRSPGLGDTAMYLCATSTPGQYYEQYFGPGTRLTVT.

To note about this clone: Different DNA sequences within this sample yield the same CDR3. The CDR3 nucleotides are TGTGCCTGGAGTGTCTCCGGGACAGCCTACGAGCAGTACTTC. Protein product: CAWSVSGTAYEQYF. This chain links TRBV30 with TRBJ2-7; the match to TRBD1 covers 7 bases. The CDR3 is 14 residues long. The ends lost 0 bases at V and 2 bases at J; junction bases unmatched: 4. Germline values: CDR1 GTSNPN, CDR2 SVGIG (reference sequence). Full variable domain (missing parts from reference TRBV30 and TRBJ2-7): SQTIHQWPATLVQPVGSPLSLECTVEGTSNPNLYWYRQAAGRGLQLLFYSVGIGQISSEVPQNLSASRPQDRQFILSSKKLLLSDSGFYLCAWSVSGTAYEQYFGPGTRLTVT.

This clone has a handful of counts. Here the CDR3 reads CASREMNTEAFF. For the CDR3, the DNA is TGTGCCAGCAGGGAGATGAACACTGAAGCTTTCTTT. The J gene is TRBJ1-1, the V gene TRBV28; no reliable D call. Trimming shortened V by 6 bases and J by 0 bases, and 5 bases separated the two germline ends. The CDR3 is 12 residues long. Germline V gene data show CDR1 as MDHEN and CDR2 as SYDVKM.

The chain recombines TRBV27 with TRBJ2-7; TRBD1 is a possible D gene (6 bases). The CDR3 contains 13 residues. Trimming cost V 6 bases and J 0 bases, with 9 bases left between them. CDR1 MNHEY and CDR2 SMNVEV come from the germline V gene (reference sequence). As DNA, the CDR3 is TGTGCCAGCAGGAGGACAGCCTCCTACGAGCAGTACTTC. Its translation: CASRRTASYEQYF.

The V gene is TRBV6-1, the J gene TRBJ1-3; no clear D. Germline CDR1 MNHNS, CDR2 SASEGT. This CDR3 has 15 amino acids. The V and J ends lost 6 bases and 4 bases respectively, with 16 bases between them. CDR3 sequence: CASSQLFSGGNTIYF. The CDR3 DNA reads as TGTGCCAGCAGCCAACTCTTTAGCGGGGGAAACACCATATATTTT.

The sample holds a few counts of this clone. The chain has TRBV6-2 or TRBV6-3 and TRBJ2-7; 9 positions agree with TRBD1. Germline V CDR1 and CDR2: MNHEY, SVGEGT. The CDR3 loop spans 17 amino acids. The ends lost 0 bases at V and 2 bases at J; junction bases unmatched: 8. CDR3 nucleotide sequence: TGTGCCAGCAGTTACTCTGGCGAGAGACAGGGGGCCTACGAGCAGTACTTC. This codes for CASSYSGERQGAYEQYF.

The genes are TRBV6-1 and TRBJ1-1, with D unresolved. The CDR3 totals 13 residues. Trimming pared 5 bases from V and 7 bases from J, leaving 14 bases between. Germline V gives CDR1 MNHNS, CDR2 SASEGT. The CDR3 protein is CASSSRGDSEAFF. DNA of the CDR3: TGTGCCAGCAGTTCCCGGGGTGATAGTGAAGCTTTCTTT.

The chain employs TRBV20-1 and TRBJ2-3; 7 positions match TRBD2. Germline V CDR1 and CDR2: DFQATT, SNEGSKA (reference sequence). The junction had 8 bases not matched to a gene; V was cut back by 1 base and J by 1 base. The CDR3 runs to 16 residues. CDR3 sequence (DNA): TGCAGTGCTAGAGTTGAAGGGAGGGAGGGCACAGATACGCAGTATTTT. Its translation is CSARVEGREGTDTQYF.

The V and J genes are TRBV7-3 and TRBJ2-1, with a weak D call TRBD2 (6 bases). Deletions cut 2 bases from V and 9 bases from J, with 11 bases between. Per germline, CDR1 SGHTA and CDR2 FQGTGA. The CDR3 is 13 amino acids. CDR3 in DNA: TGTGCCAGCAGCTTATATCTGGGAGGTGAGCAGTTCTTC. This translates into CASSLYLGGEQFF.

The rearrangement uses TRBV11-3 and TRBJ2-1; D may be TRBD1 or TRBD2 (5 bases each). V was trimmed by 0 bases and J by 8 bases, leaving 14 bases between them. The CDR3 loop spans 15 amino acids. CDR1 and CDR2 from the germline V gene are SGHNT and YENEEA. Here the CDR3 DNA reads TGTGCCAGCAGCTTAGATTCGGATAGGGGAGATGAGCAGTTCTTC. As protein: CASSLDSDRGDEQFF.